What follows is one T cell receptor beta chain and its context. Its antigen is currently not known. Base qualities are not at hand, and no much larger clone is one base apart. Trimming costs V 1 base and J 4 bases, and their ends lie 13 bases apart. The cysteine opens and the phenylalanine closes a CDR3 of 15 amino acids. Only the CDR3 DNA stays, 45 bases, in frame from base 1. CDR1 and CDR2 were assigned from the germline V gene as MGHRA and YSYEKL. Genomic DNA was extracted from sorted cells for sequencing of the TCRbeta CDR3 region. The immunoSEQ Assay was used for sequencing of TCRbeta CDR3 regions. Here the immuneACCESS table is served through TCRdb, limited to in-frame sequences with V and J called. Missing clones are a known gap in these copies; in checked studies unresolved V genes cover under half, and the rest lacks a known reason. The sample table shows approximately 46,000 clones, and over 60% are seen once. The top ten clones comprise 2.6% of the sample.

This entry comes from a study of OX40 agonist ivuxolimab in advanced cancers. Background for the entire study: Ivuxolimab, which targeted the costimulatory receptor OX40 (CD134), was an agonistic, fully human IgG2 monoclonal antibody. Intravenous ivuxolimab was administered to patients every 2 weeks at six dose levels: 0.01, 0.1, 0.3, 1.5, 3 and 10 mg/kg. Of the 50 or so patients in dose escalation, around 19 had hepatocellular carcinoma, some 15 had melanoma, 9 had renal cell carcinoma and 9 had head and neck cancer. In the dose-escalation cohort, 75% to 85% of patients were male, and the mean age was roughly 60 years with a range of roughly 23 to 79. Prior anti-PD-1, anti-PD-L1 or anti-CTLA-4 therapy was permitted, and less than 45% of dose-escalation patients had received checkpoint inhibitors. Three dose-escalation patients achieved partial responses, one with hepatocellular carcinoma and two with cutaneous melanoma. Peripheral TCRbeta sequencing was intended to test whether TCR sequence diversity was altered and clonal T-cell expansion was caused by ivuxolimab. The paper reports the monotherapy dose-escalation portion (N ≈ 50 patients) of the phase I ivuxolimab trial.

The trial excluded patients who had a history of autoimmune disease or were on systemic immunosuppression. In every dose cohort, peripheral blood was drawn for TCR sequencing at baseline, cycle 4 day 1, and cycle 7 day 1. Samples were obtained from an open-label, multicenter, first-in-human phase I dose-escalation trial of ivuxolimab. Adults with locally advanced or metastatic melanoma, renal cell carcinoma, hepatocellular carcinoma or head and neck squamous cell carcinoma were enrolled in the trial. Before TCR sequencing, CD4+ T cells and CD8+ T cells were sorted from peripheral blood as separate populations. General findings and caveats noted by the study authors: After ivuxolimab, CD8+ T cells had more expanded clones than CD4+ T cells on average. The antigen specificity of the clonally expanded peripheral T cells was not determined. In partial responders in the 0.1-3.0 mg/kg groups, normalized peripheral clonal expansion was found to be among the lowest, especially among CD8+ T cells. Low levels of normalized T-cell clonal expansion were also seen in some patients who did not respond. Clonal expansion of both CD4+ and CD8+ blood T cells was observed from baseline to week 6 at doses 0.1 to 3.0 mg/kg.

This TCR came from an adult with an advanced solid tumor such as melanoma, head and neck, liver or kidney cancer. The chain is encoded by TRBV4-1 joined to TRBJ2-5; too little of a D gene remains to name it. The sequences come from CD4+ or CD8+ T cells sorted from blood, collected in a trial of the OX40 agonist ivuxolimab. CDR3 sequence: CASSQVVRAPETQYF. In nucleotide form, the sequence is TGCGCCAGCAGCCAAGTTGTAAGAGCTCCAGAGACCCAGTACTTC.